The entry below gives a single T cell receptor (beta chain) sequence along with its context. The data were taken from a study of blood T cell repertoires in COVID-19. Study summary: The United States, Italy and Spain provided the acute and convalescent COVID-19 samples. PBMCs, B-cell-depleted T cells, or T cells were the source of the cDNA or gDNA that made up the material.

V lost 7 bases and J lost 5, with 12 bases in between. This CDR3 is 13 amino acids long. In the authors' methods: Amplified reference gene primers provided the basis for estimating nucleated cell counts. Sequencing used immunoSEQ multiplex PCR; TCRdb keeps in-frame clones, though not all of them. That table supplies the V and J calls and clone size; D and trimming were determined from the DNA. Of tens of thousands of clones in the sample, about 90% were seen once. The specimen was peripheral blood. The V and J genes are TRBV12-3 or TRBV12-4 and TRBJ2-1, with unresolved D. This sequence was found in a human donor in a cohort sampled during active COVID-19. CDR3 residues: CASTPGVHNEQFF. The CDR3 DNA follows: TGTGCCAGCACGCCGGGTGTCCACAATGAGCAGTTCTTC.